This entry lists 22 T cell receptor beta chains sequenced from one sample in a study of cytomegalovirus exposure and HLA in healthy donors (dated by TCRdb to 2016 to 2017). Libraries were prepared through the immunoSEQ multiplex PCR assay. A mixture of 60 forward primers for TCR Vbeta segments and 13 reverse primers for TCR Jbeta segments was used in the multiplex PCR. The source is immuneACCESS, and TCRdb retained only in-frame sequences with V and J called. Part of the clones is not carried over; for the studies checked, unresolved V genes explain less than half of this, and the remainder is unexplained. This sample is represented by about 120,000 clones; about 80% of them were singletons. The ten largest clonotypes hold more than 1.5% of the sample. Sequencing was done on a sample of PBMCs. The receptors originated from a man younger than 30 in good health and CMV-seronegative.

This clone was picked up one time. CDR3 amino acids: CASRTIGGTSYEQYF. The CDR3 nucleotides are TGTGCCAGCAGAACAATAGGGGGTACCTCCTACGAGCAGTACTTC. This sequence joins TRBV28 and TRBJ2-7; a weak D match, TRBD1 (6 bases). From germline, CDR1 is MDHEN and CDR2 SYDVKM. Trimming shortened V by 6 bases and J by 0 bases, and 15 bases separated the two germline ends. This CDR3 region has 15 residues.

The chain is built from TRBV18 and TRBJ2-3; 8 bases match TRBD2. Looked up from germline, CDR1 is KGHSH and CDR2 is LQKENI. The V gene end was trimmed by 4 bases and the J gene end by 4 bases; junction bases not matched to a gene: 10. The CDR3 has 16 amino acids. CDR3 nucleotide sequence: TGTGCCAGCTCACTAACAGCGGGAGTTGAGGCAGATACGCAGTATTTT. Protein: CASSLTAGVEADTQYF.

This clone was recorded once. The CDR3 reads CASSGTGSTGSPLHF. The CDR3 DNA reads as TGTGCCAGCAGTGGTACCGGGAGCACGGGATCACCCCTCCACTTT. The chain carries TRBV25-1 and TRBJ1-6; D is unresolved. The CDR3 covers 15 residues. With 4 bases removed from V and 10 bases from J, the gap between germline ends came to 17 bases. In germline, CDR1 is MGHDK, CDR2 SYGVNS.

The V call is TRBV19, the J call TRBJ1-1; 7 bases agree with TRBD1. Germline CDR1 is LNHDA and CDR2 is SQIVND (reference sequence). The J segment lost 1 base and the V segment lost 3 bases, leaving 8 bases of the junction unmatched. There are 16 residues in the CDR3. CDR3 in DNA: TGTGCCAGTAGTATTGTTAGGGGGCGTGGGAACACTGAAGCTTTCTTT. This sequence encodes CASSIVRGRGNTEAFF. The entire variable domain, with the rest obtained from reference TRBV19 and TRBJ1-1, is as follows: DGGITQSPKYLFRKEGQNVTLSCEQNLNHDAMYWYRQDPGQGLRLIYYSQIVNDFQKGDIAEGYSVSREKKESFPLTVTSAQKNPTAFYLCASSIVRGRGNTEAFFGQGTRLTVV.

The J gene is TRBJ2-5, the V gene TRBV6-5, with D possibly matching TRBD1 (6 bases). This CDR3 spans 15 amino acids. Trimming removed 6 bases from V and 1 base from J, with 15 bases in between. Germline V gives CDR1 MNHEY, CDR2 SVGAGI. CDR3 loop: CASRRNREPQETQYF. Written as DNA, the CDR3 is TGTGCCAGCAGGAGGAACAGGGAACCCCAAGAGACCCAGTACTTC.

This chain joins TRBV2 and TRBJ1-2; D is perhaps TRBD1 (5 bases). CDR1 is SNHLY, CDR2 FYNNEI, per germline. Trimming removed 3 bases at V and 2 bases at J, with 10 bases between. CDR3 length equals 14 residues. CDR3 sequence: CASSENRGNYGYTF. The CDR3 DNA reads TGTGCCAGCAGTGAGAATAGGGGAAACTATGGCTACACCTTC.

The V call is TRBV7-8, the J call TRBJ2-2; 9 bases line up with TRBD2. The germline CDR1 and CDR2 sequences are SGHVS and FQNEAQ. The V gene end was trimmed by 5 bases and the J gene end by 3 bases; junction bases not matched to a gene: 4. The CDR3 totals 15 residues. The CDR3 DNA reads as TGTGCCAGCAGCAGGACTAGCGCAGACACCGGGGAGCTGTTTTTT. Translated: CASSRTSADTGELFF. The variable domain in full, with the rest retrieved from reference TRBV7-8 and TRBJ2-2, is GAGVSQSPRYKVAKRGQDVALRCDPISGHVSLFWYQQALGQGPEFLTYFQNEAQLDKSGLPSDRFFAERPEGSVSTLKIQRTQQEDSAVYLCASSRTSADTGELFFGEGSRLTVL.

This clone was found a few times. The V call is TRBV6-5, the J call TRBJ2-5; D is undetermined. The better agreement between TRBJ2-7 and the DNA end casts doubt on the J call. Germline V lookup: CDR1 MNHEY, CDR2 SVGAGI. The CDR3 covers 12 residues. The CDR3 is CASGQVSYEQYF. For the CDR3, the DNA is TGTGCCAGCGGCCAGGTATCCTACGAGCAGTACTTC.

The chain joins TRBV6-5 to TRBJ2-1, with 11 bases matching TRBD2. With V trimmed by 2 bases and J by 6 bases, 6 bases remained unmatched. This CDR3 region has 16 residues. Germline V CDR1 and CDR2: MNHEY, SVGAGI. In nucleotides, the CDR3 is TGTGCCAGCAGTTACCAACTAGCGGGAGTCGCCAATGAGCAGTTCTTC. Translated, it gives CASSYQLAGVANEQFF.

V is TRBV6-1 and J is TRBJ2-3, with 7 bases aligning to TRBD1. V lost 4 bases, J lost 5 bases, and 12 bases stayed unmatched. The V gene's germline CDR1 is MNHNS and CDR2 SASEGT. The CDR3 spans 16 residues. The DNA for the CDR3 is TGTGCCAGCAGTGTAACAGGGGTAGTCATTGGAGATACGCAGTATTTT. This translates into CASSVTGVVIGDTQYF.

The sample holds one count of this clone. This CDR3 is CASSCGTSGRAQPYEQYV. CDR3 coding DNA: TGCGCCAGCAGCTGCGGGACTAGCGGGAGGGCCCAACCCTACGAGCAGTACGTC. The chain couples TRBV5-1 to TRBJ2-7, with TRBD2 matching 16 bases. CDR1 SGHRS and CDR2 YFSETQ come from the germline V gene. The CDR3 totals 18 residues. With 3 bases clipped from V and 2 bases from J, the junction kept 8 bases outside the gene matches.

The chain couples TRBV5-1 to TRBJ2-5; 9 positions agree with TRBD1. CDR1 and CDR2 (germline): SGHRS, YFSETQ. This CDR3 contains 14 residues. J was trimmed by 3 bases and V by 4 bases; bases with no gene match: 4. The CDR3 here is CASSTGGGKETQYF. CDR3 sequence (DNA): TGCGCCAGCAGCACAGGGGGCGGGAAAGAGACCCAGTACTTC. Complete variable domain (other parts from reference TRBV5-1 and TRBJ2-5): KAGVTQTPRYLIKTRGQQVTLSCSPISGHRSVSWYQQTPGQGLQFLFEYFSETQRNKGNFPGRFSGRQFSNSRSEMNVSTLELGDSALYLCASSTGGGKETQYFGPGTRLLVL.

The V call is TRBV9, the J call TRBJ1-2; 7 bases match TRBD1. This CDR3 contains 15 residues. CDR1 is SGDLS, CDR2 YYNGEE, per germline. V was clipped by 4 bases and J by 1 base; unmatched bases: 7. The CDR3 DNA reads as TGTGCCAGCAGCCCGGGACAGTGGGTTAACTATGGCTACACCTTC. This encodes CASSPGQWVNYGYTF.

This clone was detected a few times. The rearrangement joins TRBV5-4 to TRBJ1-2, with 7 bases fitting TRBD1. The CDR3 loop spans 15 amino acids. Germline CDR1 is SGHNT and CDR2 is YYREEE (reference sequence). The ends lost 4 bases at V and 0 bases at J; junction bases unmatched: 6. In DNA, the CDR3 is TGTGCCAGCAGCACCCCTGACAGGGCTAACTATGGCTACACCTTC. This encodes CASSTPDRANYGYTF.

The chain joins TRBV30 to TRBJ2-3; a weak D match, TRBD1 (5 bases). The CDR3 loop spans 13 amino acids. Per germline, CDR1 GTSNPN and CDR2 SVGIG (reference sequence). V shed 2 bases and J shed 5 bases, with 11 bases lying between them. CDR3 nucleotide sequence: TGTGCCTGGAGTCAGGGAAGACAAGATACGCAGTATTTT. Translation gives CAWSQGRQDTQYF.

V gene TRBV7-8 combines with J gene TRBJ2-3; TRBD1 agrees at 9 bases. The germline gives CDR1 SGHVS, CDR2 FQNEAQ. This CDR3 contains 15 residues. V lost 2 bases to trimming and J lost 3 bases; unmatched junction nucleotides: 3. CDR3 nucleotide sequence: TGTGCCAGCAGCTTAATGGGACAGGGAACAGATACGCAGTATTTT. Translated, it gives CASSLMGQGTDTQYF.

With respect to this clone: At one end the junction does not follow the germline gene, possibly because of a read error. The gene calls are TRBV6-1 and TRBJ1-2, with 7 positions matching TRBD1. The length of the CDR3 is 15 residues. Germline V lookup: CDR1 MNHNS, CDR2 SASEGT. The CDR3 coding sequence is TGTGCCAGCACCCTGGAGGGGGCCCGGGAAAGGTCCCCCGACTTC. It yields the protein CASTLEGARERSPDF.

Here the CDR3 reads CASSPSAGGGSYEQYV. DNA of the CDR3: TGCGCCAGCAGCCCCTCAGCGGGAGGGGGTTCCTACGAGCAGTACGTC. J is TRBJ2-7 and V is TRBV4-1; 10 positions match TRBD2. With 4 bases clipped from V and 1 base from J, the junction kept 7 bases outside the gene matches. The CDR3 has 16 residues. The germline gives CDR1 MGHRA, CDR2 YSYEKL.

J is TRBJ1-1 and V is TRBV11-2, with a possible D match to TRBD1 (5 bases). Germline V gene sequence: CDR1 SGHAT, CDR2 FQNNGV. The CDR3 has 15 residues. Trimming pared 4 bases from V and 1 base from J, leaving 13 bases between. For the CDR3, the DNA is TGTGCCAGCAGCTCCTCATCTACAGGGAACACTGAAGCTTTCTTT. Amino acids: CASSSSSTGNTEAFF.

The CDR3 here is CASSQNPGGLGNEQFF. The CDR3 DNA reads as TGCGCCAGCAGCCAAAACCCGGGAGGGTTGGGCAATGAGCAGTTCTTC. The chain links TRBV4-3 to TRBJ2-1, with 8 bases matching TRBD2. Unmatched junction bases numbered 9, after V lost 2 bases and J lost 6 bases. This CDR3 is built from 16 residues. In germline, CDR1 is LGHNA, CDR2 YSLEER.

This rearrangement joins TRBV19 to TRBJ2-1, with 10 bases that match TRBD2. The J segment lost 6 bases and the V segment lost 4 bases, leaving 12 bases of the junction unmatched. Germline values: CDR1 LNHDA, CDR2 SQIVND (reference sequence). The CDR3 is 17 residues long. CDR3 in amino acids: CASSTPGRASGSNEQFF. Here the CDR3 DNA reads TGTGCCAGTAGTACCCCGGGGCGGGCTAGCGGGAGCAATGAGCAGTTCTTC.

This chain connects TRBV30 to TRBJ1-1, with D possibly being TRBD1 (5 bases). The germline gives CDR1 GTSNPN, CDR2 SVGIG (reference sequence). The length of the CDR3 is 13 residues. V shed 7 bases and J shed 6 bases, with 18 bases lying between them. This CDR3 reads CASCHGGFSEAFF. The CDR3 nucleotides read TGTGCCTCCTGCCACGGGGGATTTTCTGAAGCTTTCTTT.